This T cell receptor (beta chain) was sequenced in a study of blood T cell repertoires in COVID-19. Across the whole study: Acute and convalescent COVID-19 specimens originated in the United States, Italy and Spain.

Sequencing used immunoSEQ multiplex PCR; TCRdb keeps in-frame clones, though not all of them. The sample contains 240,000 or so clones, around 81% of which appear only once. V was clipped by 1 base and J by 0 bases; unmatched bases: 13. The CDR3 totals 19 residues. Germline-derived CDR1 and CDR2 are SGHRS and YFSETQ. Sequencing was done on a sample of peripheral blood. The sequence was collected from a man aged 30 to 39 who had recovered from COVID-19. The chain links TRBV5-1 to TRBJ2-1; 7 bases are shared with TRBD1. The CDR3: CASSLKEIQGRNSYNEQFF. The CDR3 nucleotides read TGCGCCAGCAGCTTGAAAGAAATACAGGGGCGAAACTCCTACAATGAGCAGTTCTTC.